This T cell receptor (beta chain) was sequenced in a study of post-analysis software for immune sequencing data (dated by TCRdb to between 2015 and 2017). About the full investigation: The recorded disease courses included relapsing-remitting, secondary progressive and progressive-relapsing multiple sclerosis, and some patients had no subtype annotation. A subset of samples was prepared in parallel using single-end sample barcoding, then pooled and co-amplified after Illumina adapter ligation. The patient repertoires were compared against 11 previously published healthy control repertoires obtained from donors aged roughly 6 to 26 years. Results and caveats for the whole study, not just this receptor: Compared with controls, multiple sclerosis patients had significantly lower normalized Chao1 diversity, a finding suggesting substantial peripheral T-cell clonal expansion. Strong co-clustering of samples prepared in the same batch was shown by direct clustering with F measure, prompting a batch-effect correction. The control group was slightly older than the multiple sclerosis patient group. Several TRBV segments, including TRBV5-6, TRBV5-1 and TRBV20-1, were significantly more frequent in patients than controls.

Receptor amplification or capture employed PCR. The sequencing machine was an Illumina HiSeq 2500. To reduce PCR and sequencing biases, unique molecular identifiers were built into the TCR beta cDNA libraries. Around 500,000 cDNA molecules were obtained for every 1 to 10 million input T cells, so each molecule roughly corresponded to one T cell. The same protocol used for the earlier healthy control dataset was applied to prepare and sequence the patient libraries. Within a given batch, samples were prepared together, multiplexed and sequenced on the same HiSeq lane. The study's own analysis went as follows. MIGEC was used to process the raw barcoded reads, and molecular identifier groups with only a single read were discarded before consensus assembly and CDR3 extraction. Clonotype tables were post-analysed with VDJtools, and diversity was normalized by down-sampling all datasets to the smallest sample size. Repertoire overlap clustering matched CDR3 amino acid but not nucleotide sequences to correct batch-related cross-sample contamination. Clones were called with MiXCR by TCRdb after fastp trimmed the public reads at Q25, and only in-frame beta chains were retained. Merged by CDR3 protein, the rows form single entries marked with the most common genes and DNA. TCRdb, rather than the study authors, made the V and J calls. The sample data list fewer than 900,000 distinct CDR3 sequences, and 40% to 55% of these were observed just once. Approximately 5% of the sample is taken by the ten largest.

TCR beta repertoires were profiled from peripheral blood of 10 to 15 young patients with multiple sclerosis to demonstrate the VDJtools post-analysis software. The multiple sclerosis patients were children and adolescents ranging in age from about 6 to 16 years. There are a few counts of this clonotype. Its cognate antigen has yet to be identified. No quality values exist for individual bases; no much larger clone is one base distant. The germline V gene (reference sequence) supplies CDR1 DFQATT and CDR2 SNEGSKA. The cysteine opens and the phenylalanine closes a CDR3 of 15 amino acids. Only the CDR3 DNA is retained, 45 bases long and in frame from the first base. A distance of 14 bases separates the germline ends of V and J, which lose 2 bases and 2 bases respectively.

The chain links TRBV20-1 with TRBJ2-3; TRBD1 is possibly the D segment (6 matching bases). Sequenced sample: blood. The TCR originated in a girl aged 5 to 17 with multiple sclerosis. The CDR3 amino acid sequence is: CSARPQGTYTDTQYF. The nucleotide sequence reads TGCAGTGCTAGACCCCAGGGGACATACACAGATACGCAGTATTTT.